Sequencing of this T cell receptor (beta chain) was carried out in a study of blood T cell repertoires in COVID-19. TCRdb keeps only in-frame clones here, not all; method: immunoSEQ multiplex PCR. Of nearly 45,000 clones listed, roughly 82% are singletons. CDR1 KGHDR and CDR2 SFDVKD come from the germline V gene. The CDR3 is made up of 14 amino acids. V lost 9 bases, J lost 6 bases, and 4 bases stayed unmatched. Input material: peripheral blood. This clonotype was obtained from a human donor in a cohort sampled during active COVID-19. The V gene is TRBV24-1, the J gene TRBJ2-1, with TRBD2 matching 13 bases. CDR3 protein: CATGTSGKGNEQFF. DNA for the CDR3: TGTGCCACCGGGACTAGCGGGAAGGGCAATGAGCAGTTCTTC.